What follows is one T cell receptor (beta chain) and its context. Its antigen is not yet known. This sequence may be a read error, since a much larger clone differs from it by one base. V and J are trimmed by 3 bases and 0 bases, and the gene matches miss 1 base of the junction. CDR1 and CDR2 were assigned from the germline V gene (reference sequence) as SEHNR and FQNEAQ. Including cysteine and phenylalanine, the CDR3 has 15 amino acids. Only CDR3 DNA remains: 45 bases, in frame from the first base. The record originates from a study of T cell repertoires in cytomegalovirus infection (dated by TCRdb to the late 2010s). Background for the entire study: Peptide stimulations targeted recently identified HLA-C-restricted CMV epitopes, whose presentation resists viral immunomodulation, together with well-studied HLA-B-restricted epitopes. The HLA type of each donor mattered for the analysis, because public TCR beta signatures pointed to carriage of CMV infection along with the matching HLA type.

The treatment or condition label on this specimen signifies: in vitro stimulation with specific CMV peptide epitopes to enrich CMV-specific T cells. On the study overall, not on this receptor specifically: The ex vivo response was dominated by HLA-C-restricted CMV-specific TCR beta clonotypes, and the single most frequent clonotype in two of eight donors was supplied by these HLA-C-restricted clonotypes. In both this cohort and an independent roughly 350-donor cohort, the cumulative frequency of public TCR beta family members distinguished carriers of CMV infection plus the relevant HLA type.

Sequencing took place on an Illumina HiSeq 1500. TCRdb's own reprocessing of the public reads used fastp at Q25 and MiXCR and kept productive beta chains. Under each unique CDR3 protein, matching rows form one entry showing the most common genes and DNA. The sample records roughly 340,000 distinct CDR3 sequences, about 29% of which are singletons. The ten largest clones add up to around 18% of the sample. The source is a human donor in good health (CMV status not recorded). Some clones in this sample may be carry-over from other donors' samples. Material: cultured PBMCs, obtained from culture after CMV antigen stimulation. The chain was built from TRBV7-9 and TRBJ1-1, with 10 central nucleotides matching TRBD1. At the DNA level, the sequence is TGTGCCAGCAGCTTCGGGACAGGGGTGAACACTGAAGCTTTCTTT. Its protein is CASSFGTGVNTEAFF.